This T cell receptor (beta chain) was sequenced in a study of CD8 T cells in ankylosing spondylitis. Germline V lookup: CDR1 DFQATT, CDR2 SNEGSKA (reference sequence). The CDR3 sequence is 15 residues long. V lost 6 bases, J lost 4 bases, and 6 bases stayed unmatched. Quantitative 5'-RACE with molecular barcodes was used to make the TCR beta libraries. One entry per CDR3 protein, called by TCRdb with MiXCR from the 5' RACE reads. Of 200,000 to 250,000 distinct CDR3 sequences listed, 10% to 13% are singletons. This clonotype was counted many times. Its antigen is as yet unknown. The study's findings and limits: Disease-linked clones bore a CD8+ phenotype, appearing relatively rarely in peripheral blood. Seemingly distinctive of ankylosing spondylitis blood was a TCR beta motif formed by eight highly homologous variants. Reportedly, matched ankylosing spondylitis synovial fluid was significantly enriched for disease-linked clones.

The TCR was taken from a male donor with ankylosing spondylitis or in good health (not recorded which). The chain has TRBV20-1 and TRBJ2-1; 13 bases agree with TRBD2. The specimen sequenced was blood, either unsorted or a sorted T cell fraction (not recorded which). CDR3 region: CSAEGLAGEYNEQFF. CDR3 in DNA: TGCAGTGCCGAAGGACTAGCGGGGGAGTACAATGAGCAGTTCTTC.